These 4 T cell receptor beta chains were sequenced from one sample in a study of T cells in Graves' hyperthyroidism and ophthalmopathy. From RNA transcripts, TCR beta CDR3 regions were amplified. The HTBI set primed first-round TCR CDR3 RT-PCR. MiXCR was run by TCRdb on the multiplex PCR reads, yielding one entry per CDR3 protein. Here the sample spans about 690,000 distinct CDR3 sequences, 17% being singletons. The sample was blood. The receptors stem from a man in his fifties with Graves' hyperthyroidism.

This clonotype was counted between two and nine times. V is TRBV5-6 and J is TRBJ2-5, with 8 bases that match TRBD2. The CDR3 consists of 16 residues. V shed 2 bases, J shed 1 base, and the junction held 7 bases outside the gene matches. The V gene's germline CDR1 is SGHDT and CDR2 YYEEEE. In DNA, the CDR3 is TGTGCCAGCAGCTTTCTCGCGGGAGGCCCCCAAGAGACCCAGTACTTC. It specifies CASSFLAGGPQETQYF. Full variable domain (missing parts from reference TRBV5-6 and TRBJ2-5): DAGVTQSPTHLIKTRGQQVTLRCSPKSGHDTVSWYQQALGQGPQFIFQYYEEEERQRGNFPDRFSGHQFPNYSSELNVNALLLGDSALYLCASSFLAGGPQETQYFGPGTRLLVL.

This clonotype was seen only a few times. The V and J genes are TRBV2 and TRBJ1-5, with D perhaps TRBD1 (6 bases). This CDR3 contains 13 residues. V lost 5 bases to trimming and J lost 7 bases, with 12 bases between them. The germline V gene has CDR1 SNHLY and CDR2 FYNNEI. The CDR3 bases are TGTGCCAGCAGTCCGGGGGCAAGGCAGCCCCAGCATTTT. Its translation is CASSPGARQPQHF.

The J gene is TRBJ2-7, the V gene TRBV5-1; TRBD1 matches at 11 bases. Germline lookup yields CDR1 SGHRS and CDR2 YFSETQ. With 0 bases clipped from V and 6 bases from J, the junction kept 5 bases outside the gene matches. The CDR3 is 15 residues long. CDR3 residues: CASSLGGQGELEQYF. In nucleotides, the CDR3 is TGCGCCAGCAGCTTGGGGGGACAGGGGGAACTCGAGCAGTACTTC.

Only a few counts were recorded for this clonotype. J is TRBJ1-5 and V is TRBV28; possible D gene TRBD1, 5 bases. Trimming shortened V by 4 bases and J by 4 bases, and 11 bases separated the two germline ends. The CDR3 length is 14 residues. Germline V gives CDR1 MDHEN, CDR2 SYDVKM. The DNA of the CDR3 is TGTGCCAGCAGTTCGGACATGAGAAATCAGCCCCAGCATTTT. Translation: CASSSDMRNQPQHF.